What follows are 21 T cell receptor beta chains derived from one specimen sequenced in a study of T cell responses to AZD1222 COVID-19 vaccine. The method was immunoSEQ multiplex PCR; TCRdb's version includes in-frame clones alone and lacks a portion of them. This sample has tens of thousands of clones, with approximately 80% found just once. The sequencing here drew on peripheral blood, taken 28 days after the second AZD1222 dose. The receptors stem from an adult who received the AZD1222 COVID-19 vaccine.

V and J are TRBV6-5 and TRBJ1-6, with 11 bases fitting TRBD1. Germline-derived CDR1 and CDR2 are MNHEY and SVGAGI. This CDR3 is built from 15 residues. With 2 bases clipped from V and 10 bases from J, the junction kept 4 bases outside the gene matches. DNA for the CDR3: TGTGCCAGCAGTTACGATGGGACAGGGGGATCACCCCTCCACTTT. This sequence encodes CASSYDGTGGSPLHF.

This clone was seen only once. The chain joins TRBV12-3 or TRBV12-4 to TRBJ1-5; D is unresolved. Trimming removed 6 bases at V and 5 bases at J, with 11 bases between. CDR3 length: 13 residues. The CDR3, as DNA: TGTGCCAGCAGCCACAGTGGGGATCAGCCCCAGCATTTT. This gives the protein CASSHSGDQPQHF.

In this sample, this clone turned up once. V usage is TRBV5-5 and J usage is TRBJ2-1; the D gene could be TRBD1 or TRBD2 (5 bases each). The V end lost 4 bases, the J end lost 0 bases, and 14 bases lay between the germline ends. CDR1 is SGHKS, CDR2 YYEKEE, per germline (reference sequence). The CDR3 runs to 16 residues. In nucleotides, the CDR3 is TGTGCCAGCAGCACCGGGACCGCCCGCTCCTACAATGAGCAGTTCTTC. This codes for CASSTGTARSYNEQFF.

The chain combines TRBV6-1 with TRBJ2-3; D unresolved. Per germline, CDR1 MNHNS and CDR2 SASEGT. Deletions cut 1 base from V and 1 base from J, with 9 bases between. The CDR3 runs 15 residues. The CDR3 here is CASSEGNRGTDTQYF. The CDR3 bases are TGTGCCAGCAGTGAAGGTAACCGAGGCACAGATACGCAGTATTTT.

The J gene is TRBJ1-4, the V gene TRBV5-1, with 8 nucleotides matching TRBD1. J was trimmed by 7 bases and V by 4 bases; bases with no gene match: 12. Looked up from germline, CDR1 is SGHRS and CDR2 is YFSETQ. The CDR3 length is 16 residues. The CDR3, as DNA: TGCGCCAGCAGCCAAATGTCGCAGGGGGCGGCTGAAAAACTGTTTTTT. It specifies CASSQMSQGAAEKLFF.

The gene calls are TRBV11-2 and TRBJ2-3; 7 bases fit TRBD2. Germline CDR1 reads SGHAT; CDR2 reads FQNNGV. With 5 bases clipped from V and 1 base from J, the junction kept 9 bases outside the gene matches. The CDR3 extends over 16 amino acids. This chain's CDR3 is CASSLLGSGRTDTQYF. The DNA for the CDR3 is TGTGCCAGCAGCCTATTAGGTAGCGGGCGCACAGATACGCAGTATTTT. Full variable domain (missing parts from reference TRBV11-2 and TRBJ2-3): EAGVAQSPRYKIIEKRQSVAFWCNPISGHATLYWYQQILGQGPKLLIQFQNNGVVDDSQLPKDRFSAERLKGVDSTLKIQPAKLEDSAVYLCASSLLGSGRTDTQYFGPGTRLTVL.

V gene TRBV5-1 combines with J gene TRBJ1-3, with 8 bases lining up with TRBD1. The CDR3 is 16 residues long. The J segment lost 4 bases and the V segment lost 4 bases, leaving 10 bases of the junction unmatched. Germline CDR1 SGHRS, CDR2 YFSETQ. CDR3 protein: CASSRRTGTGGNTIYF. In DNA, the CDR3 is TGCGCCAGCAGCCGAAGGACAGGGACCGGAGGAAACACCATATATTTT.

The chain uses TRBV11-2 and TRBJ2-7, with TRBD2 identical over 15 bases. CDR1 and CDR2 (germline): SGHAT, FQNNGV. The CDR3 runs 17 residues. The V and J ends lost 4 bases and 1 base, in that order; junction bases with no gene match: 5. The CDR3 nucleotides are TGTGCCAGCAGCTCAGGACTAGCGGGAGGGAGGTCCTACGAGCAGTACGTC. Protein: CASSSGLAGGRSYEQYV.

The chain combines TRBV7-2 with TRBJ1-2; perhaps TRBD1 as D (6 bases). Germline V gene data show CDR1 as SGHTA and CDR2 as FQGNSA. The CDR3 extends over 14 amino acids. Trimming took 6 bases from V and 0 from J, leaving 11 bases between them. In DNA form, the CDR3 reads TGTGCCAGCAGGCTGGACAGATCTAACTATGGCTACACCTTC. Protein: CASRLDRSNYGYTF. The variable domain in full, with the rest retrieved from reference TRBV7-2 and TRBJ1-2, is GAGVSQSPSNKVTEKGKDVELRCDPISGHTALYWYRQSLGQGLEFLIYFQGNSAPDKSGLPSDRFSAERTGGSVSTLTIQRTQQEDSAVYLCASRLDRSNYGYTFGSGTRLTVV.

The rearrangement joins TRBV18 to TRBJ1-3; D remains ambiguous. The CDR3 contains 13 residues. Germline V gives CDR1 KGHSH, CDR2 LQKENI. The V gene lost 2 bases and the J gene lost 6 bases, with 8 bases spanning the gap. In DNA, the CDR3 is TGTGCCAGCTCACCAGCACAAGAAAACACCATATATTTT. Its translation: CASSPAQENTIYF.

The chain has TRBV29-1 and TRBJ1-2; tentatively, D is TRBD1 (5 bases). Germline CDR1 reads SQVTM; CDR2 reads ANQGSEA. V was cut by 1 base and J by 4 bases, with 10 bases left in between. The CDR3 sequence is 13 residues long. The CDR3 DNA reads as TGCAGCGTTGAAGGGAGGGGCGTCTATGGCTACACCTTC. It yields the protein CSVEGRGVYGYTF.

The genes are TRBV5-1 and TRBJ1-4, with a tentative D call TRBD1 (6 bases). The CDR3 covers 17 residues. Germline V gene lookup returns CDR1 SGHRS and CDR2 YFSETQ. V shed 4 bases and J shed 1 base, with 17 bases lying between them. This CDR3 reads CASSPGLLQGTNEKLFF. The CDR3 region has the DNA TGCGCCAGCAGCCCGGGCCTCCTACAGGGAACTAATGAAAAACTGTTTTTT.

This chain connects TRBV5-4 to TRBJ2-1; 7 positions match TRBD2. Germline V lookup: CDR1 SGHNT, CDR2 YYREEE (reference sequence). The CDR3 is 17 amino acids. Unmatched junction bases numbered 15, after V lost 4 bases and J lost 5 bases. CDR3: CASSRDTGGLADNEQFF. As DNA, the CDR3 is TGTGCCAGCAGCCGAGATACGGGGGGACTCGCAGACAATGAGCAGTTCTTC.

In this sample, this clone turned up a few times. The chain carries TRBV10-3 and TRBJ1-1; TRBD1 matches at 10 bases. V lost 4 bases and J lost 3; bases outside the gene matches: 8. There are 16 residues in the CDR3. Germline V gene sequence: CDR1 ENHRY, CDR2 SYGVKD. The CDR3, as DNA: TGTGCCATCAGTGCGGAGACAGGGGGCTTAGACACTGAAGCTTTCTTT. It translates to CAISAETGGLDTEAFF.

A few counts support this clone. J is TRBJ2-5 and V is TRBV7-9, with TRBD1 identical over 9 bases. The CDR3 is 14 residues long. The V and J ends lost 5 bases and 3 bases, in that order; junction bases with no gene match: 4. In germline, CDR1 is SEHNR, CDR2 FQNEAQ (reference sequence). The CDR3 protein is CASSRGQGKETQYF. The CDR3 coding sequence is TGTGCCAGCAGCCGAGGACAGGGGAAAGAGACCCAGTACTTC.

The chain recombines TRBV10-3 with TRBJ1-1; D ambiguous. This CDR3 region has 14 residues. In germline, CDR1 is ENHRY, CDR2 SYGVKD. Trimming took off 3 bases at V and 0 bases at J, with 8 bases between the two ends. The CDR3 region is CAISEPGMNTEAFF. CDR3 in DNA: TGTGCCATCAGTGAACCGGGGATGAACACTGAAGCTTTCTTT.

The rearrangement joins TRBV3-1 (or the pseudogene TRBV3-2) to TRBJ1-2; D gene unclear. CDR1 LGHDT and CDR2 YNNKEL come from the germline V gene (reference sequence). The germline V and J ends were trimmed by 0 bases and 4 bases, with 9 bases remaining between them. The CDR3 totals 14 residues. The CDR3 coding sequence is TGTGCCAGCAGCCAAGAGTCTCCCCCCTATGGCTACACCTTC. This sequence encodes CASSQESPPYGYTF.

V and J are TRBV7-2 and TRBJ1-2; D call uncertain. The germline V and J ends were trimmed by 5 bases and 10 bases, with 14 bases remaining between them. The CDR3 runs 12 residues. Germline values: CDR1 SGHTA, CDR2 FQGNSA. The CDR3 loop reads CASSPDGGVYTF. The CDR3, as DNA: TGTGCCAGCAGCCCCGATGGCGGGGTCTACACCTTC.

The chain employs TRBV6-5 and TRBJ1-2, with TRBD1 identical over 8 bases. CDR3 length: 14 residues. V shed 6 bases, J shed 4 bases, and the junction held 7 bases outside the gene matches. The germline CDR1 and CDR2 sequences are MNHEY and SVGAGI. CDR3 nucleotides: TGTGCCAGCAGGGGGGACAGGTATCCCTATGGCTACACCTTC. Translation gives CASRGDRYPYGYTF.

This clone was picked up one time. The J gene is TRBJ1-2, the V gene TRBV19, with D maybe TRBD1 (6 bases). The CDR3 loop spans 13 amino acids. Germline V lookup: CDR1 LNHDA, CDR2 SQIVND (reference sequence). V was trimmed by 6 bases and J by 2 bases, leaving 10 bases between them. CDR3 sequence reads: CASRTGPNYGYTF. CDR3 bases: TGTGCCAGTAGAACAGGGCCAAACTATGGCTACACCTTC.

The gene calls are TRBV6-4 and TRBJ1-1, with D perhaps TRBD1 (5 bases). The CDR3 has 14 amino acids. Germline CDR1 is MRHNA and CDR2 is SNTAGT. With 3 bases removed from V and 1 base from J, the gap between germline ends came to 9 bases. CDR3 sequence (DNA): TGTGCCAGCAGTGAGCAGGGTCGGAACACTGAAGCTTTCTTT. Translation: CASSEQGRNTEAFF.